This TCR beta chain was identified during a study of naive and memory T cell subsets. Sample share makes this clonotype medium-sized. Cells stained for CD3, CD4, CD8, CD45RA and CD27 were sorted into four subsets. Effector memory cells were sorted as CD45RA-CD27-, EMRA cells as CD45RA+CD27-. The V end was cut by 1 base, the J end by 3 bases, with 10 bases between. The CDR3 loop spans 14 amino acids. Per germline, CDR1 MNHNS and CDR2 SASEGT. Two oligonucleotides, mixed equimolar, formed the beta constant-region primer covering TRBC1 and TRBC2. Four rounds of PCR amplified the ligated cDNA using nested alpha and beta constant-region primers plus SP2. The cDNA 3' end received a ligated single-stranded oligonucleotide carrying the SP2 primer and a 12-nucleotide UMI. TCRdb independently ran MiXCR on the UMI-ligation and nested PCR reads; one entry per CDR3 protein. The sample yields about 8,000 distinct CDR3 sequences, approximately 26% seen once.

The origin of this receptor is a human donor in good health. The sequencing input was CD8+ TEMRA cells from blood. Subset reported: effector memory re-expressing CD45RA, CD45RA+ CD27-. The chain combines TRBV6-1 with TRBJ2-7; a possible D gene is TRBD2 (6 bases). CDR3 DNA: TGTGCCAGCAGTGAAGGGTGGGAGGACTACGAGCAGTACTTC. This sequence encodes CASSEGWEDYEQYF.